The 5 T cell receptor beta chains below come from one sample, sequenced in a study of patients and donors after allogeneic stem cell transplantation. MiXCR, applied by TCRdb to the RT-PCR reads, yields one record per CDR3 protein. The sample lists about a million distinct CDR3 sequences; about a sixth were seen once. Sequencing input: blood, either unsorted or a sorted T cell fraction (not recorded which). Receptor source: a human donor who was either an allogeneic HSCT recipient or a stem cell or donor lymphocyte infusion donor (not recorded which). It is not recorded whose cells these are; they may come from a transplant donor.

This clonotype has only a few counts. The chain has TRBV6-1 and TRBJ2-7, with 7 bases fitting TRBD2. Looked up from germline, CDR1 is MNHNS and CDR2 is SASEGT. V was clipped by 1 base and J by 6 bases; unmatched bases: 6. CDR3 size: 14 residues. The CDR3 sequence is CASSEGGLVIEQYF. The CDR3 DNA sequence: TGTGCCAGCAGTGAAGGAGGACTAGTTATCGAGCAGTACTTC.

This clonotype was detected many times. The J gene is TRBJ2-5, the V gene TRBV20-1; 8 bases line up with TRBD2. Germline V gene lookup returns CDR1 DFQATT and CDR2 SNEGSKA (reference sequence). The CDR3 covers 15 residues. After removal of 1 base from V and 4 bases from J, the junction contained 8 bases not matched to a gene. CDR3: CSARVIGLAPETQYF. The CDR3 DNA sequence: TGCAGTGCTAGAGTAATAGGACTAGCCCCAGAGACCCAGTACTTC.

This clonotype was counted a few times. This sequence joins TRBV4-1 and TRBJ1-1; 9 nucleotides line up with TRBD1. Germline CDR1 MGHRA, CDR2 YSYEKL. Trimming cost V 5 bases and J 13 bases; bases outside gene matches: 14. CDR3 size: 14 residues. CDR3 loop: CASSSPDRGRGGFF. Written as DNA, the CDR3 is TGCGCCAGCAGCAGCCCGGACAGGGGAAGAGGTGGTTTCTTT.

The V and J genes are TRBV4-1 and TRBJ2-6; 8 nucleotides agree with TRBD1. The germline gives CDR1 MGHRA, CDR2 YSYEKL. V shed 6 bases and J 11 bases; nucleotides not matched to a gene: 9. The CDR3 covers 14 residues. The CDR3 here is CASRQSGGSDVLTF. CDR3 in DNA: TGCGCCAGCAGACAATCAGGGGGCTCCGACGTCCTGACTTTC.

This clonotype was detected ten times or more. The chain combines TRBV28 with TRBJ2-1; D is uncertain. From germline, CDR1 is MDHEN and CDR2 SYDVKM. The V gene lost 3 bases and the J gene lost 2 bases, with 11 bases spanning the gap. This CDR3 contains 15 residues. CDR3 sequence (DNA): TGTGCCAGCAGTTTTTCGGGCGGCGCCTACAATGAGCAGTTCTTC. It yields the protein CASSFSGGAYNEQFF.